Detailed here is one T cell receptor (beta chain). Original processing methods: Scientists estimated how many nucleated cells there were by amplifying reference gene primers. Data came from immunoSEQ multiplex PCR; TCRdb stores just in-frame clones and leaves some out. Clone size and the V and J calls come from that table; the DNA yielded D and trimming. Of approximately 260,000 clones in the sample, 89% were seen once. Trimming pared 5 bases from V and 3 bases from J, leaving 11 bases between. CDR1 is LNHNV, CDR2 YYDKDF, per germline (reference sequence). The length of the CDR3 is 13 residues. The data originate from a study of blood T cell repertoires in COVID-19. Study overall: The origin of the acute and convalescent COVID-19 samples was the United States, Italy and Spain. Sources were T cells, B-cell-depleted T cells, or PBMCs; the material itself was cDNA or gDNA.

The sequenced sample was peripheral blood. The TCR comes from a man aged 45-65 years with acute or convalescent COVID-19. The chain employs TRBV15 and TRBJ2-7; D might be TRBD1 (6 bases). The CDR3 region has the DNA TGTGCCACCAGCGAAGAGACAGGCTACGAGCAGTACTTC. Amino acid sequence: CATSEETGYEQYF.